Presented here are 25 T cell receptor beta chains from one specimen sequenced in a study of cytomegalovirus exposure and HLA in healthy donors. Clones were sequenced by immunoSEQ multiplex PCR, and TCRdb holds only the in-frame ones, with some missing. Of 70,000 to 75,000 clones in the sample, approximately 94% are singletons; the top ten hold approximately 3%. Material for sequencing was PBMCs. These receptors came from a woman aged 18-35 years in good health and CMV-seropositive.

This chain uses TRBV6-6 with TRBJ2-7, with D tentatively TRBD2 (5 bases). Germline CDR1 MNHNY, CDR2 SVGAGI (reference sequence). V shed 5 bases and J shed 2 bases, with 16 bases lying between them. This CDR3 comprises 15 residues. The CDR3: CASSDTLSGTYEQYF. The CDR3, as DNA: TGTGCCAGCAGTGACACCTTGTCCGGGACCTACGAGCAGTACTTC.

V and J are TRBV13 and TRBJ2-3; 9 nucleotides line up with TRBD2. The germline V gene encodes CDR1 PRHDT and CDR2 FYEKMQ (reference sequence). The V segment lost 2 bases and the J segment 3 bases; nucleotides outside the gene matches: 3. The CDR3 totals 15 residues. The CDR3 sequence: CASSLRSGRTDTQYF. CDR3 sequence (DNA): TGTGCCAGCAGCTTACGGAGCGGGAGGACAGATACGCAGTATTTT.

The V and J genes are TRBV2 and TRBJ2-7, with D possibly being TRBD2 (5 bases). CDR3 length equals 14 residues. The V end lost 6 bases, the J end lost 2 bases, and 14 bases lay between the germline ends. Germline V gene data show CDR1 as SNHLY and CDR2 as FYNNEI. CDR3 amino acids: CASRGLGGTYEQYF. DNA for the CDR3: TGTGCCAGCAGAGGACTCGGAGGTACCTACGAGCAGTACTTC.

The J gene is TRBJ2-7, the V gene TRBV10-3; a weak D match, TRBD2 (5 bases). V lost 0 bases and J 3 bases, leaving 12 bases between the germline ends. CDR1 and CDR2 from the germline V gene are ENHRY and SYGVKD. CDR3 length: 15 residues. The chain's CDR3 is CAISESDRGNYEQYF. In DNA form, the CDR3 reads TGTGCCATCAGTGAGTCGGACCGAGGGAACTACGAGCAGTACTTC.

V and J are TRBV5-1 and TRBJ1-1; 8 bases are a match to TRBD1. Germline trimming cut 0 bases from V and 4 bases from J; bases unmatched to any gene: 5. CDR1 SGHRS and CDR2 YFSETQ come from the germline V gene. This CDR3 spans 15 amino acids. This chain's CDR3 is CASSLGWTGRTEAFF. CDR3 nucleotide sequence: TGCGCCAGCAGCTTGGGCTGGACAGGGCGCACTGAAGCTTTCTTT.

The V call is TRBV7-8, the J call TRBJ1-6; no definite D call. Per germline, CDR1 SGHVS and CDR2 FQNEAQ. The CDR3 loop spans 14 amino acids. V lost 10 bases to trimming and J lost 7 bases, with 17 bases between them. CDR3 in DNA: TGTGCCACCGGGAGCTTCGTGGGCAATTCACCCCTCCACTTT. This gives the protein CATGSFVGNSPLHF.

This chain uses TRBV7-9 with TRBJ2-7; 7 positions match TRBD1. The J segment lost 0 bases and the V segment lost 3 bases, leaving 5 bases of the junction unmatched. CDR3 length: 15 amino acids. Germline lookup yields CDR1 SEHNR and CDR2 FQNEAQ (reference sequence). This CDR3 is CASSLQGEYSYEQYF. For the CDR3, the DNA is TGTGCCAGCAGCTTGCAGGGGGAATACTCCTACGAGCAGTACTTC.

This clone was picked up a small number of times. The gene calls are TRBV7-3 and TRBJ1-1; possibly TRBD1 for D (5 bases). The germline V gene has CDR1 SGHTA and CDR2 FQGTGA. The CDR3 runs 13 residues. Trimming cost V 2 bases and J 5 bases, with 9 bases left between them. The CDR3 nucleotides read TGTGCCAGCAGCTTAGGGGCAGGGACTGAAGCTTTCTTT. It encodes CASSLGAGTEAFF.

This clone was detected once. The chain is built from TRBV7-2 and TRBJ2-7; 9 bases match TRBD2. V shed 5 bases and J 5 bases; nucleotides not matched to a gene: 10. CDR1 is SGHTA, CDR2 FQGNSA, per germline. The CDR3 is 15 amino acids. The DNA of the CDR3 is TGTGCCAGCAGCCGTTTAGCGGGAGTTCAAAACGAGCAGTACTTC. Amino acids: CASSRLAGVQNEQYF. Filled out from reference TRBV7-2 and TRBJ2-7, the complete variable domain reads GAGVSQSPSNKVTEKGKDVELRCDPISGHTALYWYRQSLGQGLEFLIYFQGNSAPDKSGLPSDRFSAERTGGSVSTLTIQRTQQEDSAVYLCASSRLAGVQNEQYFGPGTRLTVT.

This clone was observed once. This chain joins TRBV5-1 and TRBJ2-1, with 9 bases aligning to TRBD2. The V gene end was trimmed by 7 bases and the J gene end by 9 bases; junction bases not matched to a gene: 23. This CDR3 contains 18 residues. Germline CDR1 SGHRS, CDR2 YFSETQ. The CDR3 DNA reads as TGCGCCAGCGAAATTTGGTCGGGTATCGCGCGGGGGGGCGGTGAGCAGTTCTTC. It encodes CASEIWSGIARGGGEQFF.

This chain links TRBV6-5 with TRBJ1-1; 7 positions match TRBD1. The CDR3 has 13 residues. V dropped 5 bases and J dropped 13; count of bases not matched to a gene: 13. The germline V gene encodes CDR1 MNHEY and CDR2 SVGAGI. The DNA of the CDR3 is TGTGCCAGCAGTAAACCAATTACAGGGGTGAGTTTCTTT. This codes for CASSKPITGVSFF.

The chain carries TRBV5-1 and TRBJ1-2; TRBD1 matches at 7 bases. The V gene's germline CDR1 is SGHRS and CDR2 YFSETQ. J gave up 3 bases and V 3 bases, and 5 bases lay outside the gene matches. The CDR3 sequence is 14 residues long. CDR3 DNA: TGCGCCAGCAGCTCCGTCGGGACAGACTATGGCTACACCTTC. This encodes CASSSVGTDYGYTF.

The chain employs TRBV5-1 and TRBJ2-2; D is possibly TRBD2 (6 bases). Germline CDR1 SGHRS, CDR2 YFSETQ. Between the trimmed V and J ends, which lost 6 bases and 0 bases, there was a span of 15 bases. The CDR3 consists of 16 residues. CDR3 in DNA: TGCGCCAGCACCCCGGAGGGACCCGCGAACACCGGGGAGCTGTTTTTT. Its protein is CASTPEGPANTGELFF.

The V and J genes are TRBV28 and TRBJ1-2; D ambiguous. The V end was cut by 6 bases, the J end by 8 bases, with 16 bases between. Germline CDR1 is MDHEN and CDR2 is SYDVKM. The CDR3 loop spans 13 amino acids. The CDR3 protein is CASSRRRLGGYTF. The DNA for the CDR3 is TGTGCCAGCAGCAGACGCAGACTCGGGGGCTACACCTTC.

The chain employs TRBV27 and TRBJ2-7; TRBD2 agrees at 10 bases. CDR3 length equals 17 residues. The trim removed 5 bases at V and 3 bases at J, leaving 13 bases unmatched. The germline CDR1 and CDR2 sequences are MNHEY and SMNVEV (reference sequence). The CDR3 loop is CASSVLPLAGALYEQYF. The CDR3, as DNA: TGTGCCAGCAGTGTCCTACCTCTAGCGGGAGCCCTCTACGAGCAGTACTTC.

The chain couples TRBV6-5 to TRBJ2-3; 11 bases line up with TRBD2. The germline CDR1 and CDR2 sequences are MNHEY and SVGAGI. V lost 4 bases and J lost 7; bases outside the gene matches: 7. The CDR3 is 15 residues long. CDR3 DNA sequence: TGTGCCAGCAGTTTAACTAGCGGGGGAGGAAATACGCAGTATTTT. Amino acid sequence: CASSLTSGGGNTQYF.

The chain uses TRBV9 and TRBJ2-7; tentative D call: TRBD2 (6 bases). Deletions cut 0 bases from V and 5 bases from J, with 15 bases between. The CDR3 contains 15 residues. Germline V CDR1 and CDR2: SGDLS, YYNGEE. This chain's CDR3 is CASSVAGQGLDEQYF. CDR3 in DNA: TGTGCCAGCAGCGTAGCTGGGCAGGGACTGGACGAGCAGTACTTC.

V gene TRBV19 combines with J gene TRBJ2-3; 10 bases are a match to TRBD2. V dropped 2 bases and J dropped 3; count of bases not matched to a gene: 8. The germline CDR1 and CDR2 sequences are LNHDA and SQIVND (reference sequence). CDR3 length equals 17 residues. CDR3 in amino acids: CASSISQLAGMTDTQYF. CDR3 in DNA: TGTGCCAGTAGTATATCCCAACTAGCGGGAATGACAGATACGCAGTATTTT.

This rearrangement joins TRBV6-6 to TRBJ2-7; 9 nucleotides agree with TRBD2. The CDR3 contains 15 residues. Looked up from germline, CDR1 is MNHNY and CDR2 is SVGAGI (reference sequence). The V gene end was trimmed by 5 bases and the J gene end by 3 bases; junction bases not matched to a gene: 8. The CDR3 loop reads CASSPGLAGDYEQYF. The CDR3 DNA sequence: TGTGCCAGCAGTCCGGGACTAGCTGGAGACTACGAGCAGTACTTC.

The chain has TRBV28 and TRBJ1-5, with 10 bases matching TRBD1. After removal of 6 bases from V and 0 bases from J, the junction contained 11 bases not matched to a gene. The CDR3 length is 18 residues. Germline V lookup: CDR1 MDHEN, CDR2 SYDVKM. The CDR3 nucleotides read TGTGCCAGCAGCCGCGGGACAGGGGCCCGATATAGCAATCAGCCCCAGCATTTT. Protein: CASSRGTGARYSNQPQHF.

This rearrangement joins TRBV19 to TRBJ2-7, with D tentatively TRBD1 (6 bases). The CDR3 consists of 12 residues. Trimming cost V 9 bases and J 7 bases, with 16 bases left between them. Germline V gene sequence: CDR1 LNHDA, CDR2 SQIVND (reference sequence). CDR3 bases: TGTGCCAGCCGGGACACCAAGGAGGAGCAGTACTTC. This encodes CASRDTKEEQYF.

The rearrangement joins TRBV5-1 to TRBJ2-5; TRBD2 matches 11 bases. The V segment lost 4 bases and the J segment 4 bases; nucleotides outside the gene matches: 12. The germline V gene encodes CDR1 SGHRS and CDR2 YFSETQ. There are 17 residues in the CDR3. The CDR3 bases are TGCGCCAGCAGCGGCACACTAGCGGGGGTACTAGGAGAGACCCAGTACTTC. Its protein is CASSGTLAGVLGETQYF. Looking up the rest from reference TRBV5-1 and TRBJ2-5 gives the full variable domain: KAGVTQTPRYLIKTRGQQVTLSCSPISGHRSVSWYQQTPGQGLQFLFEYFSETQRNKGNFPGRFSGRQFSNSRSEMNVSTLELGDSALYLCASSGTLAGVLGETQYFGPGTRLLVL.

This chain links TRBV5-1 with TRBJ2-7; 7 nucleotides align to TRBD1. The V and J ends lost 4 bases and 5 bases, in that order; junction bases with no gene match: 6. Germline V CDR1 and CDR2: SGHRS, YFSETQ. This CDR3 comprises 13 residues. The CDR3 DNA sequence: TGCGCCAGCAGCGTTACAGGGGTCAACGAGCAGTACTTC. This sequence encodes CASSVTGVNEQYF.

The CDR3 nucleotides read TGTGCCAGCAGCGCCTCACCTAAGACTAGCGGGAGCTCTAGCACAGATACGCAGTATTTT. Translation gives CASSASPKTSGSSSTDTQYF. This chain connects TRBV9 to TRBJ2-3; 12 positions agree with TRBD2. The CDR3 loop spans 20 amino acids. CDR1 SGDLS and CDR2 YYNGEE come from the germline V gene. With 3 bases clipped from V and 0 bases from J, the junction kept 14 bases outside the gene matches.

The chain recombines TRBV4-2 with TRBJ2-2; 8 positions match TRBD1. The CDR3 covers 15 residues. J was trimmed by 6 bases and V by 4 bases; bases with no gene match: 7. Per the germline V gene, CDR1 is LGHNA and CDR2 is YNFKEQ. This CDR3 reads CASSLQTGVAGELFF. The CDR3 bases are TGTGCCAGCAGCCTACAGACAGGGGTGGCCGGGGAGCTGTTTTTT.